This TCR beta chain comes out of a study of T-cell reconstitution after alpha-beta-depleted transplantation in children (dated by TCRdb to the mid-2010s). Some background on the complete study: Using TCR repertoire profiling, the study followed T-cell immune reconstitution in a quantitative way in children after TCRalphabeta/CD19-depleted allogeneic hematopoietic cell transplantation.

The CDR3 runs 15 amino acids, cysteine and phenylalanine included. The only DNA kept is the CDR3, 45 bases in frame from the first base. In the germline V gene, CDR1 corresponds to MNHEY and CDR2 to SVGAGI. V trim: 6 bases; J trim: 1 base; unmatched bases: 5. The library relied on PCR. TCRdb names Illumina HiSeq 2500 as the instrument used. TCR library preparation used molecular barcoding, with unique molecular identifiers applied to normalize quantification of the TCRbeta repertoire. The public reads were reanalyzed by TCRdb: fastp trimming at Q25, MiXCR alignment, in-frame beta chains only. Each CDR3 protein appears once, grouped with its most common genes and DNA. This sample lists about 370,000 distinct CDR3 sequences; about a fifth were detected once. In total, the top ten clones hold approximately 3.9% of the sample. As regards this clonotype: The antigen it recognizes is unknown. No much larger clone is present one base from it, and per-base qualities are unavailable.

This clonotype originated in a human donor who donated a stem cell graft to a child with acute myeloid leukemia. The receptor chain draws on TRBV6-5 and TRBJ2-1; 8 nucleotides in the junction match TRBD2. The sequences come from PBMCs from the stem cell graft donor, collected from the stem cell graft. The DNA is as follows: TGTGCCAGCAGGGTACTAGCGGATTCCTACAATGAGCAGTTCTTC. Its protein product is CASRVLADSYNEQFF.